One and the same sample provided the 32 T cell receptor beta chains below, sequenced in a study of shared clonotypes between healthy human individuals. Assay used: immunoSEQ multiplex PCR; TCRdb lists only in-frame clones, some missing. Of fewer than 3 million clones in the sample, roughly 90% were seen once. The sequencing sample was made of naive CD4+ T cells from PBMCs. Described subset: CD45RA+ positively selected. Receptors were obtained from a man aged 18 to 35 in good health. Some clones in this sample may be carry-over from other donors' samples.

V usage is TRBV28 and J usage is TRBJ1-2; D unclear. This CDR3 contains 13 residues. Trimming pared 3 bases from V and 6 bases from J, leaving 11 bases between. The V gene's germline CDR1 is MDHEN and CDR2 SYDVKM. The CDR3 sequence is CASSFIWVNGYTF. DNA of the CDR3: TGTGCCAGCAGTTTTATCTGGGTTAATGGCTACACCTTC.

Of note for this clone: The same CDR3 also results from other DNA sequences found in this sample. CDR3 sequence reads: CASSYSGGNTEAFF. The CDR3 DNA reads TGTGCCAGCAGTTACAGCGGAGGGAACACTGAAGCTTTCTTT. J is TRBJ1-1 and V is TRBV6-5; D is unclear. Trimming removed 2 bases at V and 1 base at J, with 8 bases between. Germline CDR1 is MNHEY and CDR2 is SVGAGI. The CDR3 runs to 14 residues.

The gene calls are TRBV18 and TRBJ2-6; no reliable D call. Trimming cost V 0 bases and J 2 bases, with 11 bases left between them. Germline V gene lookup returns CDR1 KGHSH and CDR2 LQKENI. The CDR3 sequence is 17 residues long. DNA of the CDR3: TGTGCCAGCTCACCACCGGGCCGAGCCCCTGGGGCCAACGTCCTGACTTTC. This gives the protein CASSPPGRAPGANVLTF.

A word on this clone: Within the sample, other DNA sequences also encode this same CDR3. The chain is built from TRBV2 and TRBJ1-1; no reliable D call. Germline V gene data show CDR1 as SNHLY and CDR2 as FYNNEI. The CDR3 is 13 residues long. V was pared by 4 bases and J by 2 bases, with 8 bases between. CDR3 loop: CASSVGINTEAFF. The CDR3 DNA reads TGTGCCAGCAGTGTAGGAATAAACACTGAAGCTTTCTTT.

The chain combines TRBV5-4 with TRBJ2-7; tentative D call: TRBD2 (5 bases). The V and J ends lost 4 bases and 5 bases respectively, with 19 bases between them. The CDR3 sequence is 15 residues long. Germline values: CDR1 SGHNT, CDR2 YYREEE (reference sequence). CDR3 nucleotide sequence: TGTGCCAGCAGCCCCGGGGATCCCGACCGGAACGAGCAGTACTTC. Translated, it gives CASSPGDPDRNEQYF.

The CDR3 reads CASSPAWSHEQYF. The CDR3 DNA sequence: TGCGCCAGCAGTCCTGCCTGGAGCCACGAGCAGTACTTC. The rearrangement links TRBV23-1 to TRBJ2-7; D not resolved. TRBV23-1 is classed as an ORF, of uncertain function. V was cut by 4 bases and J by 5 bases, with 12 bases left in between. This CDR3 comprises 13 residues.

This chain's CDR3 is CASTPGILAEGETQYF. As DNA, the CDR3 is TGTGCCAGCACCCCCGGGATACTAGCGGAGGGGGAGACCCAGTACTTC. The V gene is TRBV2, the J gene TRBJ2-5; 8 nucleotides match TRBD2. Germline values: CDR1 SNHLY, CDR2 FYNNEI. The CDR3 has 16 amino acids. J lost 5 bases, V lost 7 bases, and 15 bases had no gene match.

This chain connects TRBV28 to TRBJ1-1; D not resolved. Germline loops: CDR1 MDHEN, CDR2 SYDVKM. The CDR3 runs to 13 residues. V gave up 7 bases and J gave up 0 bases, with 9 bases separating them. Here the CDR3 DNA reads TGTGCCAGCATCGGACGGATGAACACTGAAGCTTTCTTT. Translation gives CASIGRMNTEAFF.

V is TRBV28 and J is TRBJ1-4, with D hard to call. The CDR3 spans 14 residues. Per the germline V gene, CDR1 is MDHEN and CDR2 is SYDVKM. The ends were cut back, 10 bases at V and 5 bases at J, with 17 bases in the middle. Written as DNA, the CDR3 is TGTGCCACCAATACCGTCGGGGAGAATGAAAAACTGTTTTTT. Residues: CATNTVGENEKLFF.

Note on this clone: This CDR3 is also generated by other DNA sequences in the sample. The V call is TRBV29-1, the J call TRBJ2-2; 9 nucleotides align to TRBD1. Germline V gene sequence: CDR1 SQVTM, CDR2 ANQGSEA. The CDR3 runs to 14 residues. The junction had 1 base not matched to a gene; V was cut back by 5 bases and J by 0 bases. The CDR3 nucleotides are TGCAGCGTTCGGACAGGGGCGAACACCGGGGAGCTGTTTTTT. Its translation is CSVRTGANTGELFF.

CDR3 loop: CASTRPGQGNREQFF. Here the CDR3 DNA reads TGTGCCAGCACTCGACCGGGACAGGGGAACCGTGAGCAGTTCTTC. The chain combines TRBV6-5 with TRBJ2-1; 10 bases match TRBD1. Germline V CDR1 and CDR2: MNHEY, SVGAGI. CDR3 size: 15 residues. Trimming took 7 bases from V and 9 from J; bases not matched to a gene: 12.

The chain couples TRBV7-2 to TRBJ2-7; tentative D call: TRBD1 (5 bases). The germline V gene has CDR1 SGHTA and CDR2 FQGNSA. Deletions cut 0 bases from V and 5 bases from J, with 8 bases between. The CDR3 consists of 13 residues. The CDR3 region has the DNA TGTGCCAGCAGCTTAGCCAGGGTTGACGAGCAGTACTTC. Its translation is CASSLARVDEQYF.

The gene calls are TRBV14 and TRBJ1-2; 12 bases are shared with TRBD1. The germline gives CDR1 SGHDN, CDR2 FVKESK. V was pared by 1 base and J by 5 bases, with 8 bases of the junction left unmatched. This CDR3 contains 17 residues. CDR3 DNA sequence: TGTGCCAGCAGCCAAGGACGGGACAGGGGGCCGCCTTATGGCTACACCTTC. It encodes CASSQGRDRGPPYGYTF.

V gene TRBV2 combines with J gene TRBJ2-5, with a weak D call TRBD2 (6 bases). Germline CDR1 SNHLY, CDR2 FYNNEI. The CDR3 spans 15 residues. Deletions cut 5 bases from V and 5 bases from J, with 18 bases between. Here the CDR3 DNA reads TGTGCCAGCAGTCCCAAAAGAGGAGGAGGGGAGACCCAGTACTTC. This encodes CASSPKRGGGETQYF.

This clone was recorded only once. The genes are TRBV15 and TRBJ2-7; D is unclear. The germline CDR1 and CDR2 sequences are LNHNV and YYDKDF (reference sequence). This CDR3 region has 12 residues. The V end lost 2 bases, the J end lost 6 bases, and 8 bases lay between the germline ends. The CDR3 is CATSRPFGEQYF. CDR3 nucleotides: TGTGCCACCAGCAGACCCTTCGGCGAGCAGTACTTC.

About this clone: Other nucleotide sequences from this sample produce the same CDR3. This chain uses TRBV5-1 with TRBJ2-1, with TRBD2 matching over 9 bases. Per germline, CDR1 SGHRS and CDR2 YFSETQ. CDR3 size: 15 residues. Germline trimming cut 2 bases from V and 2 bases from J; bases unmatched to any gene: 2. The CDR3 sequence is CASSFLAGPYNEQFF. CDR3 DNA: TGCGCCAGCAGCTTCCTAGCGGGGCCCTACAATGAGCAGTTCTTC.

The CDR3 region has the DNA TGTGCCAGTAGTAGCTTCGGACTGGGAGACATTCAGTACTTC. This translates into CASSSFGLGDIQYF. V gene TRBV19 combines with J gene TRBJ2-4, with a weak D call TRBD2 (5 bases). V gave up 4 bases and J gave up 8 bases, with 15 bases separating them. The CDR3 has 14 amino acids. Per germline, CDR1 LNHDA and CDR2 SQIVND (reference sequence).

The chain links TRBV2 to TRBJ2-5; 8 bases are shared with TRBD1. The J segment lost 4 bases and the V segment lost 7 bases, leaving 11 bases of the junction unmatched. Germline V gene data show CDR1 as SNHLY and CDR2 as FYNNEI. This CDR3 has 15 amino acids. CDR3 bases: TGTGCCAGCATTCTTCAGGGGGCGGCAGGAGAGACCCAGTACTTC. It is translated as CASILQGAAGETQYF. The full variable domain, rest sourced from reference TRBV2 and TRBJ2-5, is EPEVTQTPSHQVTQMGQEVILRCVPISNHLYFYWYRQILGQKVEFLVSFYNNEISEKSEIFDDQFSVERPDGSNFTLKIRSTKLEDSAMYFCASILQGAAGETQYFGPGTRLLVL.

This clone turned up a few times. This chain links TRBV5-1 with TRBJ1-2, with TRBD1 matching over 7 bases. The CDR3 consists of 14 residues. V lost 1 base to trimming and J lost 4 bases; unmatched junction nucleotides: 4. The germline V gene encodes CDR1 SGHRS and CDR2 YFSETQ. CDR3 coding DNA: TGCGCCAGCAGCTTGAGACAGGGATCCTATGGCTACACCTTC. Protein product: CASSLRQGSYGYTF.

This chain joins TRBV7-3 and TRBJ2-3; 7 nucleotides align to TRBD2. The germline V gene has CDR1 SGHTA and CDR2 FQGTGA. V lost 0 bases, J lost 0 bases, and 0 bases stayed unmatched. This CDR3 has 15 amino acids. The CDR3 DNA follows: TGTGCCAGCAGCTTAACACTAGCGAGCACAGATACGCAGTATTTT. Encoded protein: CASSLTLASTDTQYF.

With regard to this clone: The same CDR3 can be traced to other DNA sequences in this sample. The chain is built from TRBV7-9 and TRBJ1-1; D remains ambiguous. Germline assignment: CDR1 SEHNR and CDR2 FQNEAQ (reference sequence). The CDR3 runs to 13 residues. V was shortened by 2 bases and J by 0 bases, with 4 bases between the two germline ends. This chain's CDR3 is CASSLSVNTEAFF. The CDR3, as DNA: TGTGCCAGCAGCTTATCCGTGAACACTGAAGCTTTCTTT. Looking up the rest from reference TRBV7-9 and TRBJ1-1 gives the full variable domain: DTGVSQNPRHKITKRGQNVTFRCDPISEHNRLYWYRQTLGQGPEFLTYFQNEAQLEKSRLLSDRFSAERPKGSFSTLEIQRTEQGDSAMYLCASSLSVNTEAFFGQGTRLTVV.

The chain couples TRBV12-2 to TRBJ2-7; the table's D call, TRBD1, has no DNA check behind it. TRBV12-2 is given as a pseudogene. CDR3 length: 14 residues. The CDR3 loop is CASRLHDSNDEQYF. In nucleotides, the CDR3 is TGTGCAAGTCGCTTACATGACAGTAATGACGAGCAGTACTTC.

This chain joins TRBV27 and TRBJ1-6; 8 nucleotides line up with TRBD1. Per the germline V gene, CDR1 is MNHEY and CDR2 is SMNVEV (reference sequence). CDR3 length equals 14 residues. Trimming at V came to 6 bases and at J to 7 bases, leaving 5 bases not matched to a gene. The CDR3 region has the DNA TGTGCCAGCAGGAAAGACAGGGGCAATTCACCCCTCCACTTT. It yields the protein CASRKDRGNSPLHF.

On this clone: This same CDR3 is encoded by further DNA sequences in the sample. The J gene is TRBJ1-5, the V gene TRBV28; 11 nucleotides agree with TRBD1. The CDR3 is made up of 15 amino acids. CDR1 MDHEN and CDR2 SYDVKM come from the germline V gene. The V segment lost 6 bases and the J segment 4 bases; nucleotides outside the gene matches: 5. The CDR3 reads CASRGQGAGNQPQHF. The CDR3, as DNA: TGTGCCAGCAGAGGACAGGGGGCGGGTAATCAGCCCCAGCATTTT.

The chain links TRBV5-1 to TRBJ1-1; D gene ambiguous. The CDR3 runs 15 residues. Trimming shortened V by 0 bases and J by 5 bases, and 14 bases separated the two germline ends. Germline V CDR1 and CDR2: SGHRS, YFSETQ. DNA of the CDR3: TGCGCCAGCAGCTTGGTTGGGTCCGGGAGGACTGAAGCTTTCTTT. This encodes CASSLVGSGRTEAFF. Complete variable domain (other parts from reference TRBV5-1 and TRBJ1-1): KAGVTQTPRYLIKTRGQQVTLSCSPISGHRSVSWYQQTPGQGLQFLFEYFSETQRNKGNFPGRFSGRQFSNSRSEMNVSTLELGDSALYLCASSLVGSGRTEAFFGQGTRLTVV.

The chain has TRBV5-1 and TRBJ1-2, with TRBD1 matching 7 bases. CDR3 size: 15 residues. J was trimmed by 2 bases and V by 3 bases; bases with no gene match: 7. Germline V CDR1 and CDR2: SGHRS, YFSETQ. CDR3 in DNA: TGCGCCAGCAGCTGGGGCCGGGACAGCAACTATGGCTACACCTTC. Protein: CASSWGRDSNYGYTF.

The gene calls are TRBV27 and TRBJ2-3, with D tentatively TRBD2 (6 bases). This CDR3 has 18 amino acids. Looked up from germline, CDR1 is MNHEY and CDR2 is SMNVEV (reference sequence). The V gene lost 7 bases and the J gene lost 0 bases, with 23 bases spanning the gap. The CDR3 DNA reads TGTGCCAGCACCTGCGGGGACGCAGGGTCCGGGAGCACAGATACGCAGTATTTT. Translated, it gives CASTCGDAGSGSTDTQYF.

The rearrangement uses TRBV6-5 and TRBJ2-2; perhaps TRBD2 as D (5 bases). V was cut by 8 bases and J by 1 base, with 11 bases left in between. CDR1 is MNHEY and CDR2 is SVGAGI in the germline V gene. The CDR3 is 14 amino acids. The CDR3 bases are TGTGCCAGCTTGGTAGCGCGGAACACCGGGGAGCTGTTTTTT. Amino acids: CASLVARNTGELFF.

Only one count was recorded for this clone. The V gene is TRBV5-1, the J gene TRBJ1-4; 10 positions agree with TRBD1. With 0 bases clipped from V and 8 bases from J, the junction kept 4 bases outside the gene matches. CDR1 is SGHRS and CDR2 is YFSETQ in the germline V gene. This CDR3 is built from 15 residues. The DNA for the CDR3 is TGCGCCAGCAGCTTGGCCGGGACAGGGGTAGAAAAACTGTTTTTT. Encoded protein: CASSLAGTGVEKLFF.

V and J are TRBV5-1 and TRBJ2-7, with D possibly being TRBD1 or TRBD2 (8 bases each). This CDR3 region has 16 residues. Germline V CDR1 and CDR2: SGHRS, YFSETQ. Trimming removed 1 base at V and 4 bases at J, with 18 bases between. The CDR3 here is CASSLTGGLGTYEQYF. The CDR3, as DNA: TGCGCCAGCAGCTTGACAGGGGGACTAGGTACTTACGAGCAGTACTTC.

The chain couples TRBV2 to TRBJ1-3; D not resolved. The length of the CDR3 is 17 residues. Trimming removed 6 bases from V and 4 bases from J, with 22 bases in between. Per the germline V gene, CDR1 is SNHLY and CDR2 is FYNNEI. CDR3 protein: CASSLVGEVGKGNTIYF. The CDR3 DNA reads TGTGCCAGCAGCCTGGTTGGGGAAGTAGGGAAAGGAAACACCATATATTTT. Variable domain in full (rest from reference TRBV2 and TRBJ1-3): EPEVTQTPSHQVTQMGQEVILRCVPISNHLYFYWYRQILGQKVEFLVSFYNNEISEKSEIFDDQFSVERPDGSNFTLKIRSTKLEDSAMYFCASSLVGEVGKGNTIYFGEGSWLTVV.

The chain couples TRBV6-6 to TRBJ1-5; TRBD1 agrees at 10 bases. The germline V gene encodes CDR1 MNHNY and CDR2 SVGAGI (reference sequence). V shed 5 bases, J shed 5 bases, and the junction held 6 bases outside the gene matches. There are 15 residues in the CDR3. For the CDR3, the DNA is TGTGCCAGCAGTATCGGACAGGGGGTCTATCAGCCCCAGCATTTT. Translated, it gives CASSIGQGVYQPQHF.